The source of this T cell receptor beta chain is a study of T-cell memory formation after mild COVID-19. About this clonotype itself: Its antigen is unknown.

Employing constant-segment primers, 5'RACE generated TCR alpha and TCR beta cDNA libraries bearing sample barcodes and UMIs. Each CDR3 protein is one row after TCRdb ran MiXCR on the 5' RACE reads. The profile shows a few hundred thousand distinct CDR3 sequences, roughly 17% of them singletons. Whole-study findings and limits: Clones shrinking from day 15 to 85 showed even CD4/CD8 mixes; later expanders tilted CD4+. Second-wave clones reaching peak frequency on day 37 lacked confirmed SARS-CoV-2 specificity.

The CDR3 is 16 amino acids. The V and J ends lost 2 bases and 4 bases respectively, with 17 bases between them. Germline lookup yields CDR1 MDHEN and CDR2 SYDVKM. This clonotype was sampled from a man aged 18 to 29 who had mild COVID-19 (a few samples of this study predate the infection). Cell type and time point are not known. Sequencing was performed on PBMCs or a T cell subset sorted from them (not recorded which). The chain uses TRBV28 and TRBJ1-2, with D tentatively TRBD1 (5 bases). This CDR3 reads CASSLNSLRVLYGYTF. The CDR3 region has the DNA TGTGCCAGCAGTTTAAACTCACTCAGGGTGCTCTATGGCTACACCTTC.